This T cell receptor (beta chain) derives from a study of blood T cells in healthy people across ages (dated by TCRdb to between 2014 and 2016). Some background on the complete study: Template switching captured roughly one uniquely barcoded TCR beta cDNA molecule per two T cells in model experiments. Using the same blood draw, the study looked at two additional independent replicas of 1 million unique cDNA reads for two donors, one aged 18 to 30 and the other aged 80 or older. Donors of different ages were randomly distributed across sequencing lanes to avoid experimental bias. Using deep sequencing normalized with unique cDNA molecular identifiers, the study measured how TCR beta repertoire diversity changes with age. Donors were grouped into four age groups: young (average approximately 15 years), middle-aged (approximately 41), aged (around 60) and long-lived (around 80).

Inclusive of the bounding cysteine and phenylalanine, the CDR3 is 14 residues long. Only the CDR3 region is kept as DNA, spanning 42 bases read in frame from base 1. Trimming takes 5 bases from V and 5 bases from J, and the germline ends sit 12 bases apart. Concerning this clonotype: Its antigen remains undetermined. Base qualities are not provided; no much larger clone lies one nucleotide away.

The method was 5' RACE. Sequenced using an Illumina HiSeq 2500. A second PCR of about 7 to 12 cycles was run with a J-beta primer mix and a sample-barcoded 5' primer. A unique molecular identifier was introduced onto each TCR beta cDNA molecule by a template-switch 5' adaptor carrying 12 random nucleotides. Each sample yielded at least 3 million CDR3-containing paired-end reads. All of the RNA was converted into first-strand cDNA using the Mint cDNA synthesis kit, with a TRBC-specific oligonucleotide serving as the primer. After uracil-DNA glycosylase treatment, a first 18-cycle PCR used universal primers M1SS and BC2_uni_R on all cDNA. The paper's data handling went like this. For normalization, 1 million high-quality reads were randomly selected from each sample, with every read carrying a distinct molecular identifier. Instead of being binned into consensus sequences, reads that shared molecular identifiers were thrown out. MiTCR, set to a Q25 quality threshold and the strictest error-elimination algorithm, was used for CDR3 identification, clonotype clustering and error correction. A nonparametric unseen species model with Euler transformation was used to estimate lower-bound total TCR beta diversity. TCRdb handled the public reads itself, with Q25 trimming in fastp and clone calling in MiXCR, and kept productive beta chains. For every CDR3 protein sequence, its rows merge into one entry that carries the most common genes and DNA. The V and J calls were not made by the authors but by TCRdb's processing. The sample records 550,000 to 800,000 distinct CDR3 sequences, around 21% of which are singletons. Roughly 3.9% of the sample belongs to the ten largest clones.

Donors were roughly 40 systemically healthy Caucasian individuals from Russia aged roughly 6 to 90 years. Each donor gave around 9.9 milliliters of peripheral blood, collected into EDTA-treated Vacutainer tubes. PBMCs were isolated by Ficoll-Paque density-gradient centrifugation, with at least 6 million obtained per sample. Trizol reagent was used to extract total RNA from PBMCs, with at least 5 micrograms per sample. For every donor, flow cytometry on a PBMC aliquot measured the percentage of naive CD45RAhigh/CD27high T cells. Study-wide findings and limitations: Estimates of total diversity based on one million sequenced T cells were regarded as lower bounds and as underestimates. There was a strong correlation between observed TCR beta diversity and the percentage of naive T cells measured by flow cytometry. Compared with the aged group, the long-lived group had more naive CD4+ T cells, fewer expanded clones and increased TCR diversity, suggesting age selection. Since profiling was done on bulk unsorted PBMCs, naive and antigen-experienced compartments could not be conclusively compared. Because donor CMV infection status was unknown, age-related changes in expanded clonotypes were potentially confounded. Observed TCR beta diversity per million T cells fell roughly linearly with age, and a significant reduction was already apparent by age around 44.

The TCR originated in a man between 65 and 85 years old in good health. The chain joins TRBV12-3 or TRBV12-4 to TRBJ2-2, with no reliable assignment of the D segment. The specimen sequenced was blood. The CDR3 region reads CASSPFGPTGELFF. The DNA sequence reads TGTGCCAGCAGTCCTTTTGGGCCTACCGGGGAGCTGTTTTTT.